Below are 13 T cell receptor beta chains sequenced from a single sample in a study of long-term antiretroviral therapy in people with HIV. The assay used was immunoSEQ (version v3.0), run at survey level. Measured with immunoSEQ multiplex PCR; TCRdb has only the in-frame clones, and not every one. The sample holds 15,000 to 20,000 clones, around 88% seen once. The sequenced sample was unsorted PBMCs, obtained approximately 2.3 years before starting antiretroviral therapy. These receptors were obtained from a woman under 40 with HIV.

The chain couples TRBV30 to TRBJ2-1; 8 positions agree with TRBD2. This CDR3 has 17 residues. Germline V gene sequence: CDR1 GTSNPN, CDR2 SVGIG (reference sequence). V lost 8 bases, J lost 3 bases, and 18 bases stayed unmatched. The DNA for the CDR3 is TGTGCCGGAACCAACCTAGGGGCGGGGGGAATCTACAATGAGCAGTTCTTC. Translated: CAGTNLGAGGIYNEQFF.

The chain links TRBV6-5 to TRBJ2-7; D possibly corresponds to TRBD1 (6 bases). This CDR3 contains 14 residues. Trimming shortened V by 6 bases and J by 0 bases, and 12 bases separated the two germline ends. The V gene's germline CDR1 is MNHEY and CDR2 SVGAGI. CDR3 amino acids: CASSWTVVSYEQYF. CDR3 in DNA: TGTGCCAGCAGCTGGACAGTTGTCTCCTACGAGCAGTACTTC.

The chain links TRBV7-3 to TRBJ2-1; tentatively, D is TRBD1 (5 bases). The CDR3 consists of 14 residues. The V gene lost 2 bases and the J gene lost 5 bases, with 10 bases spanning the gap. Germline V gene lookup returns CDR1 SGHTA and CDR2 FQGTGA. This chain's CDR3 is CASSLSSGNNEQFF. The CDR3 bases are TGTGCCAGCAGCTTATCCTCAGGGAACAATGAGCAGTTCTTC.

The rearrangement links TRBV19 to TRBJ2-3, with TRBD2 as a possible D gene (6 bases). Trimming stripped 6 bases from V and 3 bases from J, with 7 bases between. There are 12 residues in the CDR3. Germline CDR1 and CDR2: LNHDA and SQIVND (reference sequence). The DNA of the CDR3 is TGTGCCAGTAGGGAGGGAACAGATACGCAGTATTTT. Protein product: CASREGTDTQYF.

The chain joins TRBV19 to TRBJ2-1; 10 bases are shared with TRBD1. There are 17 residues in the CDR3. J was trimmed by 6 bases and V by 2 bases; bases with no gene match: 10. The germline CDR1 and CDR2 sequences are LNHDA and SQIVND (reference sequence). CDR3 amino acids: CASSIYSGTGAPNEQFF. The CDR3 DNA reads as TGTGCCAGTAGTATATACTCCGGGACAGGGGCTCCCAATGAGCAGTTCTTC.

The chain employs TRBV7-9 and TRBJ1-4, with D unclear. This CDR3 spans 16 amino acids. V gave up 1 base and J gave up 0 bases, with 9 bases separating them. Germline V gene lookup returns CDR1 SEHNR and CDR2 FQNEAQ (reference sequence). The CDR3 nucleotides read TGTGCCAGCAGCTTAGGGCGGGATGCAACTAATGAAAAACTGTTTTTT. It is translated as CASSLGRDATNEKLFF.

The rearrangement uses TRBV7-8 and TRBJ1-2, with D unclear. The CDR3 has 12 residues. V lost 3 bases, J lost 8 bases, and 10 bases lay in between. CDR1 is SGHVS and CDR2 is FQNEAQ in the germline V gene. The chain's CDR3 is CASSFSVFGYTF. Here the CDR3 DNA reads TGTGCCAGCAGCTTCTCAGTTTTCGGCTACACCTTC.

The chain has TRBV9 and TRBJ1-6; weak D call: TRBD1 (6 bases). The CDR3 consists of 14 residues. Germline assignment: CDR1 SGDLS and CDR2 YYNGEE. V shed 3 bases and J shed 7 bases, with 11 bases lying between them. CDR3 sequence reads: CASSDPGHNSPLHF. The CDR3 DNA sequence: TGTGCCAGCAGCGATCCGGGACACAATTCACCCCTCCACTTT. Combining the CDR3 with reference TRBV9 and TRBJ1-6 gives the whole variable domain DSGVTQTPKHLITATGQRVTLRCSPRSGDLSVYWYQQSLDQGLQFLIQYYNGEERAKGNILERFSAQQFPDLHSELNLSSLELGDSALYFCASSDPGHNSPLHFGNGTRLTVT.

The genes are TRBV27 and TRBJ2-1; 8 positions match TRBD2. CDR1 and CDR2 from the germline V gene are MNHEY and SMNVEV (reference sequence). The length of the CDR3 is 16 residues. V gave up 4 bases and J gave up 0 bases; unmatched junction bases: 5. The CDR3 bases are TGTGCCAGCAGTTACGACGGGGGGGCCTCCTACAATGAGCAGTTCTTC. Protein: CASSYDGGASYNEQFF.

This clone was recorded a few times. The CDR3 DNA sequence: TGTGCCTGGAGACTTGTCCAAGAGACCCAGTACTTC. Translation gives CAWRLVQETQYF. The genes are TRBV30 and TRBJ2-5; D unclear. Trimming shortened V by 3 bases and J by 1 base, and 6 bases separated the two germline ends. In germline, CDR1 is GTSNPN, CDR2 SVGIG (reference sequence). CDR3 length: 12 residues.

The chain links TRBV18 to TRBJ1-5; the match to TRBD1 covers 7 bases. The germline gives CDR1 KGHSH, CDR2 LQKENI. With V trimmed by 3 bases and J by 2 bases, 7 bases remained unmatched. This CDR3 region has 16 residues. The DNA for the CDR3 is TGTGCCAGCTCACCGATCCAGGGGGAGCGCAATCAGCCCCAGCATTTT. Amino acid sequence: CASSPIQGERNQPQHF.

The rearrangement uses TRBV6-1 and TRBJ2-5, with 10 bases aligning to TRBD2. CDR3 length: 13 residues. V shed 11 bases, J shed 3 bases, and the junction held 6 bases outside the gene matches. Germline lookup yields CDR1 MNHNS and CDR2 SASEGT. CDR3 in DNA: TGTGCCGTCGGTAGCGGGGGGAAAGAGACCCAGTACTTC. This encodes CAVGSGGKETQYF.

This clone was recorded once. The chain carries TRBV5-1 and TRBJ2-1, with D possibly matching TRBD1 (6 bases). This CDR3 is 14 amino acids long. The germline V and J ends were trimmed by 0 bases and 7 bases, with 11 bases remaining between them. The V gene's germline CDR1 is SGHRS and CDR2 YFSETQ. In DNA form, the CDR3 reads TGCGCCAGCAGCTTGGGGACAGATCAGAATGAGCAGTTCTTC. Translated, it gives CASSLGTDQNEQFF.